This T cell receptor beta chain was observed in a study of T cells in Graves' hyperthyroidism and ophthalmopathy. Overall study context: Before any treatment, at initial diagnosis, peripheral blood was collected.

This clonotype was found many times. The antigen is not known. The CDR3 extends over 14 amino acids. With 4 bases clipped from V and 3 bases from J, the junction kept 2 bases outside the gene matches. The germline gives CDR1 SEHNR, CDR2 FQNEAQ (reference sequence). General study results and limits: Blood also held most thyroid clonotypes expanded beyond 0.001.

RNA transcripts provided the source from which TCR beta CDR3 regions were amplified. In the first-round RT-PCR of the TCR CDR3, the HTBI primer set was used. One entry per CDR3 protein results from TCRdb running MiXCR on the multiplex PCR reads. Of roughly 570,000 distinct CDR3 sequences listed, approximately 14% are singletons. The source is a woman aged 25 to 39 with Graves' hyperthyroidism. Sequenced: blood. The chain links TRBV7-9 to TRBJ2-7; 11 nucleotides align to TRBD1. Written as DNA, the CDR3 is TGTGCCAGCAGCTCGGGACAGGGGGACTACGAGCAGTACTTC. Translating it yields CASSSGQGDYEQYF.